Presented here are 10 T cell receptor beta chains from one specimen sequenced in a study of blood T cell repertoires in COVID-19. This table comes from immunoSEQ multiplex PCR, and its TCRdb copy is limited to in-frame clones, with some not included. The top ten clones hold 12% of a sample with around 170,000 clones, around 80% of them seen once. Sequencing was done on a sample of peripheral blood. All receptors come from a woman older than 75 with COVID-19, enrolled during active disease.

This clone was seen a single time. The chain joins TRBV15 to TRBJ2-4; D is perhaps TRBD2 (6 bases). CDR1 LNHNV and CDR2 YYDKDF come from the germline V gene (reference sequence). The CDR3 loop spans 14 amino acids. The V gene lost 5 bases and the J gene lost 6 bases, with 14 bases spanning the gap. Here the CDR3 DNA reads TGTGCCACCAGCCTGCGGGACGGATTAAACATTCAGTACTTC. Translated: CATSLRDGLNIQYF.

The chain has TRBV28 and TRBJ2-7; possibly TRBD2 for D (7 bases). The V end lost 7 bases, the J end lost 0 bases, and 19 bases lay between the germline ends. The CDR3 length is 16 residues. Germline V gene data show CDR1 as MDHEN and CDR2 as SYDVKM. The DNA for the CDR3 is TGTGCCAGCACTCCACTGGGGGGGCCGGACTCCTACGAGCAGTACTTC. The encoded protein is CASTPLGGPDSYEQYF.

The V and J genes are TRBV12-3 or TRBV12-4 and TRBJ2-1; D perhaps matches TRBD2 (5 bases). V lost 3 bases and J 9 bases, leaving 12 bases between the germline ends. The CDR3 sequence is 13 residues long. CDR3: CASSFSAGGEQFF. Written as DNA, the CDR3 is TGTGCCAGCAGTTTCAGTGCAGGAGGTGAGCAGTTCTTC.

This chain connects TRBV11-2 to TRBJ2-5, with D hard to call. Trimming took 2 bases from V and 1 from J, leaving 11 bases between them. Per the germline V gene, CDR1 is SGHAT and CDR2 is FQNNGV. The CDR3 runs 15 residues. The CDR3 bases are TGTGCCAGCAGCTTATTACCGGAGCCCCAAGAGACCCAGTACTTC. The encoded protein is CASSLLPEPQETQYF.

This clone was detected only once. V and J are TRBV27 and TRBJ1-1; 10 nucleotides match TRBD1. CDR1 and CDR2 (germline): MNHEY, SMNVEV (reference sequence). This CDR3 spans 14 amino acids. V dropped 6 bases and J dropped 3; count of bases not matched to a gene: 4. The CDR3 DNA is TGTGCCAGCAGCCCGACAGGGGGCTACACTGAAGCTTTCTTT. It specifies CASSPTGGYTEAFF.

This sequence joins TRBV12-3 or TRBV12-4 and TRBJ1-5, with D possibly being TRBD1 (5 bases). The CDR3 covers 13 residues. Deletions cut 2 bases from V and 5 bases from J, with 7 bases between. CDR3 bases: TGTGCCAGCAGTTTAAGGGGTCATCAGCCCCAGCATTTT. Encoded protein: CASSLRGHQPQHF.

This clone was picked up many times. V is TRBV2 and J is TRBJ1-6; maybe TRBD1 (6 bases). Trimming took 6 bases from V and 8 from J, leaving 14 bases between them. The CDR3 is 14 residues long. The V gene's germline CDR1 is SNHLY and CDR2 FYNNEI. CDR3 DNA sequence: TGTGCCAGCAGGACTGGACAGTCCCATTCACCCCTCCACTTT. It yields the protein CASRTGQSHSPLHF.

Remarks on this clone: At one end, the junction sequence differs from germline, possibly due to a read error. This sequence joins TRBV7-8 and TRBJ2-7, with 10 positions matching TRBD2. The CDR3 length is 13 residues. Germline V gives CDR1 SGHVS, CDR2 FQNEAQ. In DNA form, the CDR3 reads TGTGCCAGCAGCCTACGAACCGGGACTAGCGTGTTCTTC. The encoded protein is CASSLRTGTSVFF.

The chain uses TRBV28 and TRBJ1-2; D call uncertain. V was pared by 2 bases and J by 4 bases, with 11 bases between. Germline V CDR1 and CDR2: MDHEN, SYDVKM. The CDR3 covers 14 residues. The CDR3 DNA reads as TGTGCCAGCAGTTTAGTGGTCTCCAGCTATGGCTACACCTTC. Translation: CASSLVVSSYGYTF.

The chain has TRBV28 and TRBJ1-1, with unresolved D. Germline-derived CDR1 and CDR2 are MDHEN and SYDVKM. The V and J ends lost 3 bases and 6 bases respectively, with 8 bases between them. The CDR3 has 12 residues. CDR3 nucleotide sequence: TGTGCCAGCAGTTTCTGGGGAGCTGAAGCTTTCTTT. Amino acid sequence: CASSFWGAEAFF.